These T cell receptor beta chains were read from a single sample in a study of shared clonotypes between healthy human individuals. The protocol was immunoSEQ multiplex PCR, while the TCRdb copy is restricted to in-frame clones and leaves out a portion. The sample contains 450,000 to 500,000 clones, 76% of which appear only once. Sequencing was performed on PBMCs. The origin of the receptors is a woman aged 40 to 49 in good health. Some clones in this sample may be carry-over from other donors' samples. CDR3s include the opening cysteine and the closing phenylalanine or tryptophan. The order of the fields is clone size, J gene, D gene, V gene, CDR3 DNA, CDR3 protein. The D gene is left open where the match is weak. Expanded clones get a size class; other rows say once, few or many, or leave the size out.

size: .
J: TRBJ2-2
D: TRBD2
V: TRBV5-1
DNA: TGCGCCAGCAGTCGGACTAGCGGGGGGCGGGAGCTGTTTTTT
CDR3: CASSRTSGGRELFF

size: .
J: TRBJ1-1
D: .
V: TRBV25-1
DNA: TGTGCCAGCTGGGAGGGGACTGAAGCTTTCTTT
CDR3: CASWEGTEAFF

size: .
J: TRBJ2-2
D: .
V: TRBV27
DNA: TGTGCCAGCAGTTTGAGAGACACCGGGGAGCTGTTTTTT
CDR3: CASSLRDTGELFF

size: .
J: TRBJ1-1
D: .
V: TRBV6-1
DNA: TGTGCCAGCAGACCCGAACGGACGAACACTGAAGCTTTCTTT
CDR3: CASRPERTNTEAFF

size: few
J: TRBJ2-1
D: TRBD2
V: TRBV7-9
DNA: TGTGCCAGCAGCCAAGCGGCTAGCGGGAGTTTCCATGAGCAGTTCTTC
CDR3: CASSQAASGSFHEQFF

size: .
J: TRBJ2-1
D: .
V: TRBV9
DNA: TGTGCCAGCAGCGCCGGGGGCGGGGGCGATGAGCAGTTCTTC
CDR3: CASSAGGGGDEQFF

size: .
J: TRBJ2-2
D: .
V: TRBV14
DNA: TGTGCCAGCAGCCACCCAGGGAACGTCGACACCGGGGAGCTGTTTTTT
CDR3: CASSHPGNVDTGELFF

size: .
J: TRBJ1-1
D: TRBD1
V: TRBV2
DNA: TGTGCCAGCAGTGGGGACAGGAACACTGAAGCTTTCTTT
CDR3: CASSGDRNTEAFF

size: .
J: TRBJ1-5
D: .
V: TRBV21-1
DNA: TGTGCCAGCAGCTGGACGGGGGTAGGACAGCCCCAGCATTTT
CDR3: CASSWTGVGQPQHF

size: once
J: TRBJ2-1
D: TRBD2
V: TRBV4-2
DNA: TGTGCCAGCAGCCAAGCCGGGACTAGCGGGCTGAGCTCCTACAATGAGCAGTTCTTC
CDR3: CASSQAGTSGLSSYNEQFF

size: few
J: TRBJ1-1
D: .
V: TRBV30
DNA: TGTGCCTGGGGACGGTCGAACACTGAAGCTTTCTTT
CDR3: CAWGRSNTEAFF

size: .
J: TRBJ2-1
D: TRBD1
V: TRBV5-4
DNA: TGTGCCAGCAGCTCCAAGACAGGGGAATCCTACAATGAGCAGTTCTTC
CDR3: CASSSKTGESYNEQFF

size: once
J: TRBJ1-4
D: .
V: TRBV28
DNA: TGTGCCAGCAATGCAGGAAAAGCAACTAATGAAAAACTGTTTTTT
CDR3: CASNAGKATNEKLFF

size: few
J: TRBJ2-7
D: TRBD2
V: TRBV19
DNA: TGTGCCAGTAGTATGGAGCGGGGGCACTACGAGCAGTACTTC
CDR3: CASSMERGHYEQYF

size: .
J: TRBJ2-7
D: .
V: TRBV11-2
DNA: TGTGCCAGCAGCTCATTGCACTACGCGTCTGACGAGCAGTACTTC
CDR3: CASSSLHYASDEQYF

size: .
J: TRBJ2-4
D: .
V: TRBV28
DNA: TGTGCCAGCAGTTTACTGGACAGCAAAAACATTCAGTACTTC
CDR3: CASSLLDSKNIQYF

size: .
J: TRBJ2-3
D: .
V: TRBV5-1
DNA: TGCGCCAGCAGCATAGGACTGATCACAGATACGCAGTATTTT
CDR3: CASSIGLITDTQYF

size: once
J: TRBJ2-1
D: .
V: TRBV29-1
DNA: TGCAGCGCACGTGACGGTGAGCAGTTCTTC
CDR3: CSARDGEQFF

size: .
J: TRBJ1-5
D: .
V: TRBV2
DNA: TGTGCCAGCAGCCGGGACACGTCGGCCAATCAGCCCCAGCATTTT
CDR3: CASSRDTSANQPQHF

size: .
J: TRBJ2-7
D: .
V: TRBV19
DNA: TGTGCCAGTAGTACTAACAGGGCAACATACGAGCAGTACTTC
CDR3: CASSTNRATYEQYF

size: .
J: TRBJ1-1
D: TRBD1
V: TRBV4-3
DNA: TGCGCCAGCAGCCAAGGAAGCAGGGGGCAGGGTACTGAAGCTTTCTTT
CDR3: CASSQGSRGQGTEAFF

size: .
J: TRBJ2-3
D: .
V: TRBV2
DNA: TGTGCCAACACTCCACTCGGGGCAAGCACAGATACGCAGTATTTT
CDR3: CANTPLGASTDTQYF

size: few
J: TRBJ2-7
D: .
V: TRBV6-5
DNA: TGTGCCAGCAAACCCCTTGACAGGCGGAGGTACGAGCAGTACTTC
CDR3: CASKPLDRRRYEQYF

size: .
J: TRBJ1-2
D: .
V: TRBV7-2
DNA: TGTGCCAGCAGCTTAGGGGGGGACCCCTATGGCTACACCTTC
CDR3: CASSLGGDPYGYTF

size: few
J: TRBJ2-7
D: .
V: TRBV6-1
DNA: TGTGCCAGCAGTGCAAACCGGGACATCGGGTACTTC
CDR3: CASSANRDIGYF

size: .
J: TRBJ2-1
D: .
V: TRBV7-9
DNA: TGTGCCAGCAGCTTATTTAGCGGCCCCTACAATGAGCAGTTCTTC
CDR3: CASSLFSGPYNEQFF

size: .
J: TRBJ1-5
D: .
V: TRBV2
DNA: TGTGCCAGCAGTGAGGAGGTTCAACAGCCCCAGCATTTT
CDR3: CASSEEVQQPQHF

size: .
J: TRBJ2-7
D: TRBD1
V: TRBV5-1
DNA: TGCGCCAGCAGCACTTTACCGGGACAGGGTCACGAGCAGTACTTC
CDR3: CASSTLPGQGHEQYF

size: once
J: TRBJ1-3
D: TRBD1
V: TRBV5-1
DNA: TGCGCCAGCAGCCTAGACGGGACAGGGATCTCTGGAAACACCATATATTTT
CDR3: CASSLDGTGISGNTIYF

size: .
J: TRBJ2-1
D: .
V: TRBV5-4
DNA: TGTGCCAGCAGCTTGTCTAGCTACAATGAGCAGTTCTTC
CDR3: CASSLSSYNEQFF

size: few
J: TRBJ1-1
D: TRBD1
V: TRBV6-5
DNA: TGTGCCAGCGGACAGGGGCCCGGGGCTGAAGCTTTCTTT
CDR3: CASGQGPGAEAFF

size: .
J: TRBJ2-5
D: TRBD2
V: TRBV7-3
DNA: TGTGCCAGCAGCTTGGATAGCGGGAGGGGCAGAGAGACCCAGTACTTC
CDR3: CASSLDSGRGRETQYF

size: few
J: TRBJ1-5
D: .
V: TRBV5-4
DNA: TGTGCCAGCAGCACTGACGGAGGGCAGCCCCAGCATTTT
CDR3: CASSTDGGQPQHF

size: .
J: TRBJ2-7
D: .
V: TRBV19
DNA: TGTGCCAGTAGTATACAGTCCTACGAGCAGTACTTC
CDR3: CASSIQSYEQYF

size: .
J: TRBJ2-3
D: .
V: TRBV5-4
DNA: TGTGCCAGCAGCTTGGTTGGGACCCGGCCCACAGATACGCAGTATTTT
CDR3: CASSLVGTRPTDTQYF

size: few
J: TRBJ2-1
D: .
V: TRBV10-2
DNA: TGCGCCAGCAGTGTTTGGGGAGCTGAGCAGTTCTTC
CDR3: CASSVWGAEQFF

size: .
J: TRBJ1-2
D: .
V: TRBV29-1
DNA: TGCAGCGTTTCAATCAGCCTTGATCGGGGCTACACCTTC
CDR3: CSVSISLDRGYTF

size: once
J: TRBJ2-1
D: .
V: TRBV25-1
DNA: TGTGCCAGCGGCGGTGCGGTCAATGAGCAGTTCTTC
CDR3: CASGGAVNEQFF

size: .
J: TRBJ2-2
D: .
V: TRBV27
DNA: TGTGCCAGCATTAAGCGGGACAGGGAGGGAGCGGGAGTGAGGACCGGGGAGCTGTTTTTT
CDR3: CASIKRDREGAGVRTGELFF

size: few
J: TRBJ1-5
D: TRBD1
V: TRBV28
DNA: TGTGCCAGCAGAGAAACCGGGACAGGGGGCCATCAGCCCCAGCATTTT
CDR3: CASRETGTGGHQPQHF

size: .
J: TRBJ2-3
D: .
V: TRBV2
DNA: TGTGCCAGCAGTGTGTACACAGATACGCAGTATTTT
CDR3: CASSVYTDTQYF

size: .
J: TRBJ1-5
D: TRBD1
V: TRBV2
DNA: TGTGCCAGCACAGACAGGGCCAATCAGCCCCAGCATTTT
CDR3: CASTDRANQPQHF

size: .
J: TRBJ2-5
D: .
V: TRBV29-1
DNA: TGCAGCGGTAAGGGTAACCTCCAAGAGACCCAGTACTTC
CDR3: CSGKGNLQETQYF

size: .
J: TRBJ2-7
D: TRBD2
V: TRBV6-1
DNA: TGTGCCAGCAGTGAGGGGGGGGGACTAGGCTTC
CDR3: CASSEGGGLGF

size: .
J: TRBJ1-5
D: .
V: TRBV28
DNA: TGTGCCAGCAGAGAGTCGTCCAGCAATCAGCCCCAGCATTTT
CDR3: CASRESSSNQPQHF

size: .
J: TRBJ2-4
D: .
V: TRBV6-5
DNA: TGTGCCAGCAGCACCTTGGGGACAACCAAAAACATTCAGTACTTC
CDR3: CASSTLGTTKNIQYF

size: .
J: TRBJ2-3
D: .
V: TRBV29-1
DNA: TGCAGCGTGGCCTCGATGGCAGGGGAAAGAGATACGCAGTATTTT
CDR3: CSVASMAGERDTQYF

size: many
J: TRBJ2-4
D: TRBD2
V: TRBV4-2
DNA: TGTGCCAGCAGCCAGGGGGGGTCCAAAAACATTCAGTACTTC
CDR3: CASSQGGSKNIQYF

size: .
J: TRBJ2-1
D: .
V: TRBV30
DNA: TGTGCCTGGAGGGGTACAGGGCACAATGAGCAGTTCTTC
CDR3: CAWRGTGHNEQFF